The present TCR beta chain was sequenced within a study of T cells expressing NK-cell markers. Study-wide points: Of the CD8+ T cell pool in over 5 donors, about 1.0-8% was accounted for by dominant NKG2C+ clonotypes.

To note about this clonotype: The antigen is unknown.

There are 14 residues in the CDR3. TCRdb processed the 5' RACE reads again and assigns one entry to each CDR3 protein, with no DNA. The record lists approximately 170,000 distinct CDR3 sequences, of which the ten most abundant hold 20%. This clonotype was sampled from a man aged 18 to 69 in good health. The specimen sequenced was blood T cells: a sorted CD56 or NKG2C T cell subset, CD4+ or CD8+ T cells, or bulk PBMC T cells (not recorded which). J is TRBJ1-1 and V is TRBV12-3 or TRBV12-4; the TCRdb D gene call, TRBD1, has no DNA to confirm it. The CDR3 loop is CASSTGTYNTEAFF.